This entry concerns a single T cell receptor (beta chain). This sample was included in a study of blood T cell repertoires in COVID-19. The germline gives CDR1 SGHTA, CDR2 FQGNSA. V dropped 3 bases and J dropped 4; count of bases not matched to a gene: 9. The CDR3 is made up of 16 amino acids. Clones were read by immunoSEQ multiplex PCR, and TCRdb kept only the in-frame ones, dropping some. The repertoire holds approximately 180,000 clones, with roughly 82% as singletons. The receptor comes from a woman aged 60 to 75 with acute COVID-19. V usage is TRBV7-2 and J usage is TRBJ1-3; 7 bases match TRBD1. The sequenced sample consisted of PBMCs or T cells enriched from blood (not recorded which). CDR3 bases: TGTGCCAGCAGCTTGGATAGGGGGCAGGCCGGAAACACCATATATTTT. Protein sequence: CASSLDRGQAGNTIYF.